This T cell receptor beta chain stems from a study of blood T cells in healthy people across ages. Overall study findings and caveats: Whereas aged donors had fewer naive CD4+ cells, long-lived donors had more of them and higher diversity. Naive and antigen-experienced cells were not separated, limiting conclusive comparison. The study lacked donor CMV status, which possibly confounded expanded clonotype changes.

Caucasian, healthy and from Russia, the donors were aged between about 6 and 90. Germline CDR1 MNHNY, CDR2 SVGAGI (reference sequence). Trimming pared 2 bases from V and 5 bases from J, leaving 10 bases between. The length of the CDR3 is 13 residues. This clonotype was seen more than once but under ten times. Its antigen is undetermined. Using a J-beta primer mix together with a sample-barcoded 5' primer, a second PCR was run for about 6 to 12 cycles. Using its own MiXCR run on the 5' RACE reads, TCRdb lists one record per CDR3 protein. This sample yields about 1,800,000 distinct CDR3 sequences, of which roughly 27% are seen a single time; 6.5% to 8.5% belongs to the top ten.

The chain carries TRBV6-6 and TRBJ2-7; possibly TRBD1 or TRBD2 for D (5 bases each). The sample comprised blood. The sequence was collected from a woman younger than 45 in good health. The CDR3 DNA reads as TGTGCCAGCAGTTACCGGCAGGGAGACGAGCAGTACTTC. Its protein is CASSYRQGDEQYF.